Detailed here is one TCR beta chain. Beta-chain TCR CDR3 regions were amplified from RNA transcripts. HTBI primers served in a first-round RT-PCR, which a second-round multiplex PCR followed. TCRdb independently ran MiXCR on the multiplex PCR reads; one entry per CDR3 protein. The table records about 500,000 distinct CDR3 sequences, roughly 40% of them present only once. Germline values: CDR1 SGHTA, CDR2 FQGNSA. Trimming removed 6 bases at V and 0 bases at J, with 12 bases between. The CDR3 has 15 residues. Among the hyperthyroidism patients, all were newly diagnosed, aged 18 to 65, with under 2 months' duration. Patients with other autoimmune diseases, uncontrolled infections, pregnancy or lactation were excluded. The data belong to a study of Graves' ophthalmopathy and Graves' hyperthyroidism.

V gene TRBV7-2 combines with J gene TRBJ2-1; D not resolved. Sample: peripheral blood or thyroid tissue (not recorded which). The sequence was collected from an adult man with Graves' hyperthyroidism. Written as DNA, the CDR3 is TGTGCCAGCAGGAAAGAGCGAAGCTCCTACAATGAGCAGTTCTTC. Its translation is CASRKERSSYNEQFF. The whole variable domain, remainder taken from reference TRBV7-2 and TRBJ2-1, is GAGVSQSPSNKVTEKGKDVELRCDPISGHTALYWYRQSLGQGLEFLIYFQGNSAPDKSGLPSDRFSAERTGGSVSTLTIQRTQQEDSAVYLCASRKERSSYNEQFFGPGTRLTVL.